Each of the 13 T cell receptor beta chains below was sequenced from the same sample in a study of preoperative IRX-2 immunotherapy in early breast cancer. Clones were read by immunoSEQ multiplex PCR, and TCRdb kept only the in-frame ones, dropping some. The data contain roughly 24,000 clones, around 96% of them seen just once; the ten biggest clones take up around 15%. Specified treatment: preoperative locoregional IRX-2 cytokine immunotherapy. The specimen was tumor tissue, collected after IRX-2 immunotherapy. The receptors originated from a human donor with breast cancer.

CDR3 in amino acids: CATSGTGRTGELFF. DNA of the CDR3: TGTGCCACCTCCGGGACAGGGCGCACCGGGGAGCTGTTTTTT. V usage is TRBV27 and J usage is TRBJ2-2, with 9 bases lining up with TRBD1. The J segment lost 4 bases and the V segment lost 10 bases, leaving 7 bases of the junction unmatched. Germline lookup yields CDR1 MNHEY and CDR2 SMNVEV (reference sequence). This CDR3 is built from 14 residues.

V is TRBV2 and J is TRBJ2-3; D gene uncertain. Trimming took 7 bases from V and 1 from J, leaving 6 bases between them. There are 12 residues in the CDR3. The germline gives CDR1 SNHLY, CDR2 FYNNEI. CDR3 sequence reads: CASNKGTDTQYF. CDR3 bases: TGTGCCAGCAATAAGGGCACAGATACGCAGTATTTT.

This chain uses TRBV6-5 with TRBJ2-7; 14 bases align to TRBD2. CDR1 is MNHEY, CDR2 SVGAGI, per germline. This CDR3 has 15 residues. The V segment lost 1 base and the J segment 5 bases; nucleotides outside the gene matches: 1. The CDR3 here is CASSYWTSGGHEQYF. DNA for the CDR3: TGTGCCAGCAGTTACTGGACTAGCGGGGGGCACGAGCAGTACTTC.

The rearrangement uses TRBV7-9 and TRBJ1-6; D gene uncertain. There are 16 residues in the CDR3. The V and J ends lost 3 bases and 0 bases respectively, with 9 bases between them. Germline V gives CDR1 SEHNR, CDR2 FQNEAQ (reference sequence). The CDR3 loop is CASSLAQSSYNSPLHF. CDR3 coding DNA: TGTGCCAGCAGCTTGGCTCAAAGCTCCTATAATTCACCCCTCCACTTT.

This chain connects TRBV4-2 to TRBJ2-5, with 7 nucleotides matching TRBD1. The germline V gene has CDR1 LGHNA and CDR2 YNFKEQ. The V gene end was trimmed by 0 bases and the J gene end by 2 bases; junction bases not matched to a gene: 0. The CDR3 contains 14 residues. The DNA of the CDR3 is TGTGCCAGCAGCCAAGAGGGACAGCAAGAGACCCAGTACTTC. Amino acid sequence: CASSQEGQQETQYF.

The genes are TRBV6-1 and TRBJ2-3, with 14 bases fitting TRBD2. The CDR3 spans 16 residues. J was trimmed by 4 bases and V by 3 bases; bases with no gene match: 3. Germline CDR1 and CDR2: MNHNS and SASEGT. The CDR3 bases are TGTGCCAGCAGTGAGCGACTAGCGGGGGGGCCAGATACGCAGTATTTT. Protein product: CASSERLAGGPDTQYF.

The chain joins TRBV18 to TRBJ1-3; no clear D gene. Trimming removed 10 bases at V and 4 bases at J, with 23 bases between. Germline V gene sequence: CDR1 KGHSH, CDR2 LQKENI. There are 16 residues in the CDR3. As DNA, the CDR3 is TGTGCCACCTCCCAGACGATGGGGTTATACGGAAACACCATATATTTT. Translation gives CATSQTMGLYGNTIYF.

The gene calls are TRBV5-5 and TRBJ2-2; 7 bases align to TRBD2. CDR3 size: 15 residues. Germline V gene sequence: CDR1 SGHKS, CDR2 YYEKEE (reference sequence). V gave up 0 bases and J gave up 7 bases; unmatched junction bases: 6. CDR3 nucleotides: TGTGCCAGCAGCTTGGGGGGCGGGAGACTCGGGGAGCTGTTTTTT. Translated: CASSLGGGRLGELFF.

The chain has TRBV7-9 and TRBJ1-2, with 10 bases aligning to TRBD1. After removal of 4 bases from V and 3 bases from J, the junction contained 8 bases not matched to a gene. CDR3 length: 16 amino acids. Germline V gene lookup returns CDR1 SEHNR and CDR2 FQNEAQ (reference sequence). CDR3 nucleotides: TGTGCCAGCAGCTCCACCCCGGGACAGGGGTACTATGGCTACACCTTC. Its protein is CASSSTPGQGYYGYTF.

The chain has TRBV7-3 and TRBJ2-1; 11 bases line up with TRBD2. The CDR3 is 15 residues long. The V and J ends lost 5 bases and 9 bases, in that order; junction bases with no gene match: 9. From germline, CDR1 is SGHTA and CDR2 FQGTGA. The CDR3 loop is CASSPTGLAAGEQFF. CDR3 nucleotide sequence: TGTGCCAGCAGCCCGACGGGACTAGCGGCGGGTGAGCAGTTCTTC.

The V and J genes are TRBV11-2 and TRBJ2-5; the match to TRBD2 covers 7 bases. The junction had 12 bases not matched to a gene; V was cut back by 3 bases and J by 5 bases. This CDR3 is 16 amino acids long. Germline CDR1 is SGHAT and CDR2 is FQNNGV. The CDR3: CASSFRWEGSRETQYF. CDR3 DNA sequence: TGTGCCAGCAGCTTTAGGTGGGAGGGTAGTAGGGAGACCCAGTACTTC.

The genes are TRBV18 and TRBJ1-3; D unclear. Trimming cost V 7 bases and J 0 bases, with 13 bases left between them. Germline-derived CDR1 and CDR2 are KGHSH and LQKENI. The CDR3 extends over 15 amino acids. The CDR3 DNA reads as TGTGCCAGCTTCACCCCCATGCTCTCTGGAAACACCATATATTTT. This gives the protein CASFTPMLSGNTIYF.

V and J are TRBV7-3 and TRBJ1-5; 7 bases align to TRBD1. V lost 3 bases and J lost 5; bases outside the gene matches: 1. From germline, CDR1 is SGHTA and CDR2 FQGTGA. This CDR3 has 13 residues. The CDR3 reads CASSFQGDQPQHF. Written as DNA, the CDR3 is TGTGCCAGCAGCTTTCAGGGGGATCAGCCCCAGCATTTT.